A single sample gave rise to the 18 T cell receptor beta chains below, sequenced in a study of T cell repertoires in cytomegalovirus infection. TCRdb reanalysed the reads using MiXCR and keeps one entry per CDR3 protein. The data hold approximately 700,000 distinct CDR3 sequences, with approximately 34% observed a single time. The sequenced sample was PBMCs. Every receptor here comes from a human donor in good health (CMV status not recorded). Some clones in this sample may be carry-over from other donors' samples.

The chain uses TRBV13 and TRBJ2-3, with D hard to call. V was cut by 6 bases and J by 6 bases, with 16 bases left in between. The CDR3 runs 14 residues. Germline assignment: CDR1 PRHDT and CDR2 FYEKMQ (reference sequence). Written as DNA, the CDR3 is TGTGCCAGCAGGTCTCCCTCTAAGGGTGATACGCAGTATTTT. Amino acids: CASRSPSKGDTQYF.

The V gene is TRBV5-1, the J gene TRBJ2-7; D is unclear. From germline, CDR1 is SGHRS and CDR2 YFSETQ. Trimming took off 3 bases at V and 3 bases at J, with 16 bases between the two ends. This CDR3 contains 15 residues. The CDR3 region is CASSWATDRSYEQYF. For the CDR3, the DNA is TGCGCCAGCAGCTGGGCAACGGACCGGAGCTACGAGCAGTACTTC.

This clonotype was seen a handful of times. The V and J genes are TRBV6-6 and TRBJ1-2; possibly TRBD1 for D (6 bases). Deletions cut 0 bases from V and 8 bases from J, with 19 bases between. CDR3 length: 16 residues. The V gene's germline CDR1 is MNHNY and CDR2 SVGAGI (reference sequence). CDR3 DNA sequence: TGTGCCAGCAGTTACTCGGGTTCAGCAGGGGATGAGGGCTACACCTTC. Amino acid sequence: CASSYSGSAGDEGYTF.

This clonotype was counted a few times. V gene TRBV7-9 combines with J gene TRBJ2-5, with 12 positions matching TRBD2. J was trimmed by 3 bases and V by 7 bases; bases with no gene match: 9. Per the germline V gene, CDR1 is SEHNR and CDR2 is FQNEAQ (reference sequence). The CDR3 is made up of 16 amino acids. CDR3 residues: CASKGLAGNLKETQYF. CDR3 sequence (DNA): TGTGCCAGCAAAGGACTAGCGGGAAACCTTAAAGAGACCCAGTACTTC.

This clonotype was picked up a small number of times. This rearrangement joins TRBV20-1 to TRBJ1-6; TRBD1 is a possible D gene (6 bases). This CDR3 is 14 amino acids long. The ends were cut back, 3 bases at V and 8 bases at J, with 14 bases in the middle. The V gene's germline CDR1 is DFQATT and CDR2 SNEGSKA (reference sequence). The CDR3 DNA reads as TGCAGTGCTAGCTGGCAGGGGACGGATTCACCCCTCCACTTT. This gives the protein CSASWQGTDSPLHF.

The genes are TRBV12-3 or TRBV12-4 and TRBJ2-1; 13 bases map to TRBD2. The ends lost 5 bases at V and 0 bases at J; junction bases unmatched: 10. This CDR3 has 19 residues. CDR3 bases: TGTGCCAGCAGTCGAGAGGGACTAGCGGGGTCTAGCTCCTACAATGAGCAGTTCTTC. Its protein is CASSREGLAGSSSYNEQFF.

This clonotype was recorded at least ten times. The V gene is TRBV7-2, the J gene TRBJ2-2, with 8 bases that match TRBD1. This CDR3 is built from 15 residues. The J segment lost 5 bases and the V segment lost 2 bases, leaving 4 bases of the junction unmatched. Germline V lookup: CDR1 SGHTA, CDR2 FQGNSA. CDR3 in DNA: TGTGCCAGCAGCTTACAGGGGGCTCGGACCGGGGAGCTGTTTTTT. Amino acid sequence: CASSLQGARTGELFF. The full variable domain, rest sourced from reference TRBV7-2 and TRBJ2-2, is GAGVSQSPSNKVTEKGKDVELRCDPISGHTALYWYRQSLGQGLEFLIYFQGNSAPDKSGLPSDRFSAERTGGSVSTLTIQRTQQEDSAVYLCASSLQGARTGELFFGEGSRLTVL.

This clonotype was seen many times. This sequence joins TRBV7-2 and TRBJ1-1; D is unclear. The CDR3 consists of 13 residues. Germline V lookup: CDR1 SGHTA, CDR2 FQGNSA. V lost 5 bases and J lost 4, with 11 bases in between. The CDR3 nucleotides read TGTGCCAGCAGCCGCCGGGTCGGCACTGAAGCTTTCTTT. Its translation is CASSRRVGTEAFF.

A single count supports this clonotype. The gene calls are TRBV6-2 or TRBV6-3 and TRBJ1-2; TRBD1 is a possible D gene (5 bases). V lost 0 bases and J lost 4, with 15 bases in between. The CDR3 is 16 amino acids. Looked up from germline, CDR1 is MNHEY and CDR2 is SVGEGT. CDR3 in amino acids: CASSYSRESGAYGYTF. CDR3 nucleotide sequence: TGTGCCAGCAGTTACTCCCGGGAAAGTGGGGCCTATGGCTACACCTTC.

The CDR3 sequence: CASSQGGIFYGYTF. DNA of the CDR3: TGCGCCAGCAGCCAGGGTGGGATTTTCTATGGCTACACCTTC. The rearrangement joins TRBV4-1 to TRBJ1-2; D not resolved. CDR3 size: 14 residues. Trimming left V 3 bases short and J 4 bases short, with 12 bases between. Germline loops: CDR1 MGHRA, CDR2 YSYEKL.

Regarding this clonotype: The junction and the germline gene differ at one end; a read error may be behind it. The J gene is TRBJ2-7, the V gene TRBV7-2, with D uncertain. Germline values: CDR1 SGHTA, CDR2 FQGNSA. The CDR3 totals 13 residues. DNA for the CDR3: TGTGACAGCAGCTTAGAGAAACTCTACGAGCAGTACTTC. Translation gives CDSSLEKLYEQYF.

The chain is built from TRBV20-1 and TRBJ2-3; 7 positions match TRBD1. Germline CDR1 and CDR2: DFQATT and SNEGSKA (reference sequence). V lost 1 base, J lost 1 base, and 2 bases stayed unmatched. The CDR3 totals 14 residues. The CDR3, as DNA: TGCAGTGCTAGAGCACAGGGGCGCACAGATACGCAGTATTTT. Protein: CSARAQGRTDTQYF.

This chain links TRBV7-2 with TRBJ2-7; 10 positions agree with TRBD2. This CDR3 is 16 amino acids long. The ends lost 1 base at V and 5 bases at J; junction bases unmatched: 8. Germline CDR1 is SGHTA and CDR2 is FQGNSA. The CDR3 region is CASSLGASGSWDEQYF. In DNA form, the CDR3 reads TGTGCCAGCAGCTTAGGGGCTAGCGGGAGTTGGGACGAGCAGTACTTC.

This rearrangement joins TRBV18 to TRBJ1-1; possible D gene TRBD1, 5 bases. The V end was cut by 5 bases, the J end by 1 base, with 20 bases between. The CDR3 spans 17 residues. Germline-derived CDR1 and CDR2 are KGHSH and LQKENI. The CDR3 nucleotides read TGTGCCAGCTCAAAAGTCCGGGACCGAAAAACGAACACTGAAGCTTTCTTT. Amino acid sequence: CASSKVRDRKTNTEAFF.

As to this clonotype: Just one base apart from a much larger clone, this may be a read error. The rearrangement uses TRBV6-1 and TRBJ1-6; D is perhaps TRBD1 (5 bases). The CDR3 is 16 residues long. Germline CDR1 is MNHNS and CDR2 is SASEGT. CDR3 in amino acids: CASSEAPGRADSPIHF. CDR3 DNA: TGTGCCAGCAGTGAAGCGCCGGGGCGAGCGGATTCACCCATCCACTTT.

Notes on this clonotype: It is likely a read error, because the conserved phenylalanine at the end of the CDR3 is missing. The V and J genes are TRBV7-2 and TRBJ2-7; D uncertain. Per germline, CDR1 SGHTA and CDR2 FQGNSA. The CDR3 length is 13 residues. V lost 1 base to trimming and J lost 2 bases, with 6 bases between them. The CDR3, as DNA: TGTGCCAGCAGCTTAGTCCGAACCTACGAGCAGTACTTA. Translation gives CASSLVRTYEQYL.

With regard to this clonotype: A much bigger clone sits one base away, suggesting this may be a read error. It is likely a read error, because the conserved phenylalanine at the end of the CDR3 is missing. CDR3 in amino acids: CASSFSGLYEQFL. The CDR3 coding sequence is TGTGCCAGCAGTTTCTCAGGTTTGTATGAGCAGTTCTTA. This chain connects TRBV12-3 or TRBV12-4 to TRBJ2-1; D is unresolved. With 3 bases removed from V and 8 bases from J, the gap between germline ends came to 11 bases. The CDR3 is 13 residues long.

The chain recombines TRBV11-2 with TRBJ2-1, with a possible D match to TRBD2 (7 bases). Germline V gives CDR1 SGHAT, CDR2 FQNNGV. The CDR3 extends over 17 amino acids. Trimming shortened V by 3 bases and J by 8 bases, and 23 bases separated the two germline ends. CDR3 in amino acids: CASSFFFGGRGSYEQFF. The CDR3 DNA follows: TGTGCCAGCAGCTTTTTTTTCGGGGGGCGGGGTTCGTATGAGCAGTTCTTC.